The text below deals with one T cell receptor beta chain. This entry belongs to a study of blood T cell repertoires in COVID-19. Study summary: COVID-19 samples from acute and convalescent phases originated in the United States, Italy and Spain. From T cells, B-cell-depleted T cells, or PBMCs came the material, which was cDNA or gDNA.

The CDR3 loop spans 17 amino acids. The junction had 13 bases not matched to a gene; V was cut back by 5 bases and J by 5 bases. In germline, CDR1 is SGHVS, CDR2 FNYEAQ. Original analysis: Reference gene primers were amplified, and this amplification served to estimate nucleated cell counts. Sequencing used immunoSEQ multiplex PCR; TCRdb keeps in-frame clones, though not all of them. The V and J calls and clone size come from that table; D and trimming were worked out from the DNA. The sample contains 150,000 to 200,000 clones, about nine tenths of which appear only once. The sample comprised peripheral blood. This rearrangement joins TRBV7-6 to TRBJ2-7; TRBD2 aligns across 12 bases. The sequence came from a man between 60 and 75 years old with acute or convalescent COVID-19. The CDR3 reads CASSLPRPTSGRHEQYF. CDR3 in DNA: TGTGCCAGCAGCCTACCACGTCCGACTAGCGGGAGACACGAGCAGTACTTC.